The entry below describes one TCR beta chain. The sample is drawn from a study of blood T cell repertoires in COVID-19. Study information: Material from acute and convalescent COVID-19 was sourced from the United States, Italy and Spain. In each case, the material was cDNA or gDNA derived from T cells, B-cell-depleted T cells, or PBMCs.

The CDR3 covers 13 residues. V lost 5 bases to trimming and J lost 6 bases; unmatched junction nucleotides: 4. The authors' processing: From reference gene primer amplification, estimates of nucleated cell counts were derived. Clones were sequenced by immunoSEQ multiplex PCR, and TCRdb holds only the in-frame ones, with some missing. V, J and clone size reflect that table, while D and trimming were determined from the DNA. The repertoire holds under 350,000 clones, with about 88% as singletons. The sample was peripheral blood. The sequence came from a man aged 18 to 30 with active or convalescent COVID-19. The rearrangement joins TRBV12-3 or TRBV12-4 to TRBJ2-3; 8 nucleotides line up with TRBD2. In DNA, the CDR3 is TGTGCCAGCAGTCCGCCGGGAGGGGATACGCAGTATTTT. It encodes CASSPPGGDTQYF.